This T cell receptor (beta chain) comes out of a study of cytomegalovirus exposure and HLA in healthy donors. Study-wide background: Tens of millions of unique TCR sequences came from HLA-typed donors in an early release.

This CDR3 has 15 residues. Trimming removed 6 bases from V and 3 bases from J; junction bases left unmatched: 6. Germline-derived CDR1 and CDR2 are SNHLY and FYNNEI. The PCR was carried out with 60 Vbeta primers and 13 Jbeta primers. Method: immunoSEQ multiplex PCR; TCRdb's copy keeps in-frame clones and lacks some. The sample has 100,000 to 150,000 clones, over 60% seen once; the top ten hold roughly 1.2%. Findings and caveats of the study: Roughly even sequencing depth across donors was the assumption behind the presence/absence analyses. Because they were indistinguishable, some V segments, including TRBV6-2 and TRBV6-3, were excluded. In a later analysis, the majority of CMV-associated beta chains seemingly showed HLA restriction.

Remarks on this clone: Its target is unknown.

The chain joins TRBV2 to TRBJ1-1, with TRBD1 matching 11 bases. Source material: PBMCs. The sequence was collected from a female donor in good health and CMV-seronegative. CDR3 sequence: CASRNGQGAHTEAFF. CDR3 in DNA: TGTGCCAGCAGGAACGGACAGGGGGCTCACACTGAAGCTTTCTTT.